The entry below describes one TCR beta chain. These data belong to a study of blood T cell repertoires in COVID-19. Study as a whole: Spain, Italy and the United States supplied samples that represented acute and convalescent COVID-19. PBMCs, B-cell-depleted T cells, or T cells were the source of the cDNA or gDNA that made up the material.

Original processing notes: Nucleated cell number was recorded as an estimate derived from reference gene primer amplification. Data came from immunoSEQ multiplex PCR; TCRdb stores just in-frame clones and leaves some out. The DNA gave D and trimming, while V, J and clone size come from that table. The profile shows 150,000 to 200,000 clones, over 75% of them singletons. This CDR3 contains 14 residues. V shed 5 bases and J shed 0 bases, with 10 bases lying between them. CDR1 SGHAT and CDR2 FQNNGV come from the germline V gene. The rearrangement joins TRBV11-2 to TRBJ1-1; D is unclear. The sequenced sample was peripheral blood. The clonotype comes from a man in his 70s with active or convalescent COVID-19. The CDR3 nucleotides are TGTGCCAGCAGCGAACAGAGCATGAACACTGAAGCTTTCTTT. It yields the protein CASSEQSMNTEAFF.